Below, one T cell receptor beta chain is given with its context. Its antigen is undetermined. This specimen belongs to a study of cytomegalovirus exposure and HLA in healthy donors. Study observations and caveats: Most TCR sequences proved rare, with some public TCRs found in many donors. Excluded were some V segments that proved indistinguishable, including TRBV6-2 and TRBV6-3.

PCR was performed using 60 Vbeta and 13 Jbeta primers. Method: immunoSEQ multiplex PCR; TCRdb's copy keeps in-frame clones and lacks some. Altogether 150,000 to 200,000 clones are present, 70% being singletons, with the ten largest covering approximately 4.6%. Though nominally healthy at sampling, donors likely had unrecorded immune exposures. The ends were cut back, 3 bases at V and 8 bases at J, with 16 bases in the middle. The CDR3 is 14 residues long. The V gene's germline CDR1 is SGHTA and CDR2 FQGTGA. The receptor comes from a man between 18 and 29 years old in good health and CMV-seropositive. The sample comprised PBMCs. This chain connects TRBV7-3 to TRBJ1-2; D might be TRBD1 (6 bases). CDR3 sequence (DNA): TGTGCCAGCAGCTTGGGCGGAACAGGGAAGGGCTACACCTTC. Its protein is CASSLGGTGKGYTF.